This entry is about one TCR beta chain. The CDR3 sequence is 18 residues long. Between the trimmed V and J ends, which lost 2 bases and 0 bases, there was a span of 13 bases. Germline values: CDR1 KGHDR, CDR2 SFDVKD. In the authors' methods: Amplifying reference gene primers gave estimates of nucleated cell counts. Generated by immunoSEQ multiplex PCR, the TCRdb table keeps only in-frame clones and is missing some. V, J and clone size derive from that table, while D and trimming were established from the DNA sequence. There are approximately 150,000 clones in the sample; roughly 88% occur only once, and 25% to 30% lies in the top ten. This sample was taken from a study of blood T cell repertoires in COVID-19. Across the whole study: The United States, Italy and Spain supplied acute and convalescent COVID-19 samples.

This sequence joins TRBV24-1 and TRBJ2-6, with D tentatively TRBD1 (5 bases). The TCR was taken from a human donor in a cohort sampled during active COVID-19. Sequencing used peripheral blood. The CDR3 here is CATSDYRTPDSGANVLTF. CDR3 in DNA: TGTGCCACCAGTGATTACAGGACCCCGGACTCTGGGGCCAACGTCCTGACTTTC.